A single sample gave rise to the 4 T cell receptor beta chains below, sequenced in a study of blood T cell repertoires in COVID-19. This table comes from immunoSEQ multiplex PCR, and its TCRdb copy is limited to in-frame clones, with some not included. The sample holds under 300,000 clones, 83% seen once. The specimen sequenced was peripheral blood. All receptors derive from a woman aged 50 to 60 who had recovered from COVID-19.

The J gene is TRBJ2-7, the V gene TRBV28; the D gene is possibly TRBD1 (5 bases). From germline, CDR1 is MDHEN and CDR2 SYDVKM. The CDR3 runs 14 residues. Trimming removed 5 bases at V and 3 bases at J, with 14 bases between. CDR3 in amino acids: CASSLTQGFYEQYF. The CDR3 region has the DNA TGTGCCAGCAGTCTTACTCAGGGATTCTACGAGCAGTACTTC. The full variable domain, its missing parts supplied by reference TRBV28 and TRBJ2-7, is DVKVTQSSRYLVKRTGEKVFLECVQDMDHENMFWYRQDPGLGLRLIYFSYDVKMKEKGDIPEGYSVSREKKERFSLILESASTNQTSMYLCASSLTQGFYEQYFGPGTRLTVT.

Note on this clone: The CDR3 carries no conserved terminal phenylalanine or tryptophan, so it likely arises from a read error. The limits of the CDR3 on the DNA are not certain, so only TCRdb's listed CDR3 is given. The chain couples TRBV23-1 to TRBJ1-2; the table's D call, TRBD1, has no DNA check behind it. TRBV23-1 qualifies as an ORF whose function is uncertain. The CDR3 spans 14 amino acids, including both terminal residues. CDR3 sequence: CASSQLTRDRSMAR.

The chain combines TRBV7-9 with TRBJ1-1; 8 nucleotides match TRBD1. The CDR3 runs 13 residues. Trimming at V came to 5 bases and at J to 7 bases, leaving 6 bases not matched to a gene. CDR1 and CDR2 (germline): SEHNR, FQNEAQ (reference sequence). The CDR3 DNA is TGTGCCAGCAGCAGGACAGGGAACGGTGAAGCTTTCTTT. It is translated as CASSRTGNGEAFF. Together with reference TRBV7-9 and TRBJ1-1, the CDR3 gives the full variable domain: DTGVSQNPRHKITKRGQNVTFRCDPISEHNRLYWYRQTLGQGPEFLTYFQNEAQLEKSRLLSDRFSAERPKGSFSTLEIQRTEQGDSAMYLCASSRTGNGEAFFGQGTRLTVV.

This clone was detected many times. Within the sample, other DNA sequences also encode this same CDR3. CDR3 nucleotide sequence: TGTGCCAGCAGCGTAGGAAGGGGGTCTGGAAACACCATATATTTT. This sequence encodes CASSVGRGSGNTIYF. The chain combines TRBV9 with TRBJ1-3; possibly TRBD1 for D (6 bases). Germline assignment: CDR1 SGDLS and CDR2 YYNGEE. The V and J ends lost 0 bases and 1 base respectively, with 8 bases between them. This CDR3 has 15 amino acids.